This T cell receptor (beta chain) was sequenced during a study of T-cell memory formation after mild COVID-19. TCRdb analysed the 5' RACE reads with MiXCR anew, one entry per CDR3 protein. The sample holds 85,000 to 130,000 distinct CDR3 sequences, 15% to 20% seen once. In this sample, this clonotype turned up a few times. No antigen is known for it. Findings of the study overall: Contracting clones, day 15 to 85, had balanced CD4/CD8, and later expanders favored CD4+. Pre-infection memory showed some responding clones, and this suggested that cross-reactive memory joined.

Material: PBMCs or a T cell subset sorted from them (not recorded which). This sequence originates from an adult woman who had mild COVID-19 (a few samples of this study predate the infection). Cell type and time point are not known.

CDR3 amino acids: CASSYSTVLGYTDTQYF. The CDR3 bases are TGTGCCAGCAGTTACTCGACGGTATTGGGATACACAGATACGCAGTATTTT. V usage is TRBV6-5 and J usage is TRBJ2-3, with no clear D. Per germline, CDR1 MNHEY and CDR2 SVGAGI. The CDR3 spans 17 residues. Between the trimmed V and J ends, which lost 0 bases and 2 bases, there was a span of 15 bases.